This TCR beta chain was identified in a study of CD8+CD57+ T cells in acquired aplastic anemia (dated by TCRdb to 2016 to 2018). Turning to the overall study: Extracted DNA from sorted CD4+ and CD8+ cells averaged around 3.2 ug, ranging from 0.2 to 27.4 ug. CD8+CD57+ expansion was defined as a frequency above the mean frequency observed in healthy subjects. Study-level results and caveats: Patients and healthy controls showed no significant difference in CD8+ Simpson's diversity (P=0.060). Twenty-nine CD8+ CDR3 sequences were found in both patients and controls but appeared to be highly expressed in patients and within the immunodominant clones of the patients.

CDR1 LNHDA and CDR2 SQIVND are derived from the germline V gene (reference sequence). The CDR3, from cysteine to phenylalanine, totals 14 residues. The read is trimmed to its CDR3 DNA, 42 bases read in frame from base 1. V lost 3 bases and J lost 2 bases; the stretch between them is 11 bases long. Flow cytometry had shown CD8+CD57+ cell expansion in the patients selected for sequencing. All patients had severe acquired aplastic anemia diagnosed by International Study of Aplastic Anemia and Agranulocytosis and Camitta criteria. No therapy had been received by the patients at the time of blood sampling. In this study, sorted CD4+ and CD8+ T cells from the blood of healthy subjects and of severe aplastic anemia patients had their TCR repertoires deep-sequenced. Patients were enrolled under clinicaltrials.gov protocols 00001620, 01623167, 00001397, 00071045, 00081523 and 00961064 in the USA. Ficoll-Paque density gradient centrifugation was used to isolate peripheral blood mononuclear cells. Before DNA extraction, CD4+ and CD8+ T cells were sorted by FACS or by magnetic beads.

Genomic DNA served as template for TCR beta VDJ combination and CDR3 sequence profiling. An Illumina HiSeq 2000 was the platform used for TCR repertoire sequencing. In the source study's methods: TRBV/TRBJ rearrangement plots, CDR3 size and DJ length profiles, and Simpson's diversity index were used to evaluate the repertoires. The most abundant DNA sequence in the deep sequencing data was defined as the immunodominant clone. CDR3 amino acid sequences were checked for sharing across subjects and were also compared against the VDJdb database and published repertoires. TCRdb redid the processing of the public reads, applying fastp at Q25 and MiXCR, and retained in-frame beta chains. Each entry merges the rows of one CDR3 protein and shows their most common DNA and genes. TCRdb's processing, not the authors' own work, is the source of the V and J calls. This sample gives approximately 470,000 distinct CDR3 sequences in total; over 25% of them show up just once. The top ten constitute about 0.8% of the sample.

This clonotype was picked up many times. This clone's antigen is unknown. The input lacks base qualities; no much larger clone sits a single base away. This chain is built from TRBV19 and TRBJ2-7; perhaps TRBD2 is the D gene, with 5 bases matching. The sample comprised sorted CD4+, CD8+, or CD8+CD57+ T cells (not recorded which) from PBMCs. The source of this sequence is a human donor with aplastic anemia. The DNA is TGTGCCAGTAGTATGTCCGGGAAACCCTACGAGCAGTACTTC. This is translated as CASSMSGKPYEQYF.